The source of this T cell receptor beta chain is a study of blood T cells in healthy people across ages. For the second PCR, which ran for roughly 6 to 12 cycles, a sample-barcoded 5' primer and a J-beta primer mix were used. TCRdb recomputed calls from the 5' RACE reads with MiXCR, one row per CDR3 protein. This sample has over 1,500,000 distinct CDR3 sequences, with about 50% found just once. The CDR3 is made up of 12 amino acids. Between the trimmed V and J ends, which lost 3 bases and 8 bases, there was a span of 11 bases. Germline V gene data show CDR1 as SGHDT and CDR2 as YYEEEE. Healthy individuals of Caucasian origin from Russia, aged roughly 6 to 100, served as donors. Isolated per sample were at least 7 million PBMCs. Per individual sample, total RNA of at least 5.5 micrograms was extracted.

What was sequenced was blood. The sequence derives from a middle-aged woman in good health. The chain combines TRBV5-6 with TRBJ1-1, with a weak D call TRBD1 (5 bases). Written as DNA, the CDR3 is TGTGCCAGCAGCTGGGGGACGGACGAAGCTTTCTTT. Protein: CASSWGTDEAFF.